The rows below give T cell receptor beta chains drawn from one sample of a study of blood T cell dynamics during melanoma immunotherapy. Assay: immunoSEQ multiplex PCR; the TCRdb copy retains only in-frame clones and omits some. The table includes more than 8,000 clones, about 88% detected once. The sequencing here drew on blood, taken from a patient treated with checkpoint blockade. Every receptor here comes from a human donor with melanoma. Each CDR3 is given with its conserved first and last residue. Fields, in order: J gene, D gene, V gene, clone size, CDR3 protein, CDR3 DNA. A D gene is named only where the DNA matches it firmly. Size is stated for part of the rows, as once, few or many counts, or as a class when the clone is expanded.

TRBJ2-7 - TRBV9 - CASSVDGGAYMDEQYF TGTGCCAGCAGCGTAGACGGTGGCGCATATATGGACGAGCAGTACTTC
TRBJ2-7 - TRBV5-4 once CASSPNIQANYEQYF TGTGCCAGCAGCCCCAATATTCAGGCCAACTACGAGCAGTACTTC
TRBJ2-7 TRBD1 TRBV19 few CASSYQGTGAYEQYF TGTGCCAGTAGCTACCAGGGGACAGGGGCCTACGAGCAGTACTTC
TRBJ2-7 - TRBV7-8 - CASSSRRGPYEQYF TGTGCCAGCAGCTCCCGGCGGGGCCCCTACGAGCAGTACTTC
TRBJ2-5 - TRBV7-2 - CASSSRTGLETQYF TGTGCCAGCAGCTCCCGTACGGGGTTAGAGACCCAGTACTTC
TRBJ1-1 - TRBV18 - CASSPRQPNTEAFF TGTGCCAGCTCACCACGACAGCCGAACACTGAAGCTTTCTTT
TRBJ1-3 - TRBV15 - CATSREGFSGNTIYF TGTGCCACCAGCAGAGAAGGTTTCTCGGGAAACACCATATATTTT
TRBJ1-3 TRBD1 TRBV15 - CATSRRQGTGNTIYF TGTGCCACCAGCAGAAGACAGGGTACTGGAAACACCATATATTTT
TRBJ1-2 - TRBV5-1 - CASSPENPGPYGYTF TGCGCCAGCAGCCCGGAAAACCCAGGGCCCTATGGCTACACCTTC
TRBJ1-1 - TRBV6-6 - CASSTDTEAFF TGTGCCAGCAGTACCGACACTGAAGCTTTCTTT
TRBJ1-3 - TRBV30 - CAWSGGRSSGNTIYF TGTGCCTGGAGTGGCGGCAGGAGCTCTGGAAACACCATATATTTT
TRBJ2-7 TRBD2 TRBV11-3 once CASSHSSGYEQYF TGTGCCAGCAGCCACTCTAGCGGGTACGAGCAGTACTTC
TRBJ1-1 - TRBV19 - CASTTLARGWTEAFF TGTGCCAGTACCACCCTCGCGAGAGGGTGGACTGAAGCTTTCTTT
TRBJ1-2 TRBD1 TRBV14 - CASSQETGTGYTF TGTGCCAGCAGCCAAGAGACAGGGACTGGCTACACCTTC
TRBJ1-1 - TRBV9 - CASTSRIDGRGAEAFF TGTGCCAGCACCTCACGCATAGACGGGCGAGGGGCTGAAGCTTTCTTT
TRBJ1-2 TRBD1 TRBV20-1 - CSAQGTASDTF TGCAGTGCCCAGGGGACAGCGTCTGACACCTTC
TRBJ2-3 TRBD2 TRBV7-9 - CASSLAAGGPYTQYF TGTGCCAGCAGCTTAGCGGCGGGGGGGCCGTATACGCAGTATTTT
TRBJ1-5 - TRBV29-1 - CSVARDSNQPQHF TGCAGCGTTGCCCGTGATAGCAATCAGCCCCAGCATTTT
TRBJ2-7 - TRBV28 - CASSSDSYEQYF TGTGCCAGCAGTTCGGACAGTTACGAGCAGTACTTC
TRBJ2-7 TRBD2 TRBV5-6 - CASRLRTSGPGEQYF TGTGCCAGCAGACTACGGACTAGCGGGCCGGGAGAGCAGTACTTC
TRBJ1-5 - TRBV27 - CASSLLQGSQPQHF TGTGCCAGCAGCCTATTACAGGGAAGCCAGCCCCAGCATTTT
TRBJ2-7 TRBD1 TRBV28 - CASSLGQGTFYEQYF TGTGCCAGCAGTCTCGGACAGGGGACGTTCTACGAGCAGTACTTC
TRBJ1-1 TRBD1 TRBV29-1 - CSTNRGGTEAFF TGCAGCACAAACAGGGGGGGCACTGAAGCTTTCTTT
TRBJ1-4 - TRBV4-1 - CASSQSGGRKRLFF TGCGCCAGCAGCCAATCCGGGGGAAGGAAAAGACTGTTTTTT
TRBJ1-3 - TRBV28 - CASSLTPRGTQNTIYF TGTGCCAGCAGTCTTACCCCCCGGGGGACCCAAAACACCATATATTTT
TRBJ2-7 - TRBV7-9 few CASSVEPYEQYF TGTGCCAGCAGCGTCGAACCCTACGAGCAGTACTTC
TRBJ1-2 - TRBV30 - CAWRQTGDYLYGYTF TGTGCCTGGAGACAGACAGGAGATTATCTCTATGGCTACACCTTC
TRBJ1-1 - TRBV5-1 - CASSWRDTPTSEAFF TGCGCCAGCAGCTGGCGTGACACACCAACATCTGAAGCTTTCTTT
TRBJ2-7 - TRBV5-1 - CASSLERTLVQEQYF TGCGCCAGCAGCTTAGAACGGACACTGGTTCAGGAGCAGTACTTC
TRBJ2-7 TRBD2 TRBV28 - CASSLTGGSYEQYF TGTGCCAGCAGTTTGACGGGGGGATCCTACGAGCAGTACTTC
TRBJ2-1 TRBD2 TRBV9 - CASSVSGSSYNEQFF TGTGCCAGCAGTGTTAGCGGGAGCTCCTACAATGAGCAGTTCTTC
TRBJ1-1 - TRBV28 - CASSLQRNTEAFF TGTGCCAGCAGTTTACAGAGGAACACTGAAGCTTTCTTT
TRBJ1-1 - TRBV28 - CASIIGDAAFF TGTGCCAGCATCATTGGGGACGCAGCTTTCTTT
TRBJ1-5 - TRBV6-5 few CASSYASTGQPQHF TGTGCCAGCAGTTACGCCAGTACCGGTCAGCCCCAGCATTTT
TRBJ1-5 - TRBV19 - CASSIPGQSSRQPQHF TGTGCCAGTAGTATTCCTGGACAGTCTTCACGGCAGCCCCAGCATTTT
TRBJ1-4 - TRBV5-1 - CASSWGGVGLDEKLFF TGCGCCAGCAGCTGGGGTGGTGTAGGTCTAGATGAAAAACTGTTTTTT
TRBJ2-7 - TRBV25-1 - CASSGLGQGGEQYF TGTGCCAGCAGTGGGTTAGGGCAGGGCGGCGAGCAGTACTTC
TRBJ1-1 - TRBV9 - CASSVGTGALEAFF TGTGCCAGCAGCGTAGGAACAGGCGCGCTTGAAGCTTTCTTT
TRBJ1-2 - TRBV14 few CASSQGGDRYTF TGTGCCAGCAGCCAAGGAGGGGACCGCTACACCTTC
TRBJ1-2 - TRBV19 - CASSIVAGNYGYTF TGTGCCAGTAGTATAGTGGCGGGGAACTATGGCTACACCTTC
TRBJ1-1 TRBD1 TRBV5-1 once CASSYYTGTGEAFF TGCGCCAGCAGTTATTATACCGGGACAGGCGAAGCTTTCTTT